The 3 T cell receptor beta chains listed next were all sequenced from one sample in a study of control samples from healthy donors and cancer patients. Profiling relied on immunoSEQ multiplex PCR, and the TCRdb table lists in-frame clones only, not all of them. The table includes some 150,000 clones, over 90% detected once. Sample: PBMCs. These receptors were obtained from a man aged 55 to 70 with colorectal cancer.

The V gene is TRBV18, the J gene TRBJ1-2; 11 bases are a match to TRBD1. The CDR3 covers 17 residues. Germline values: CDR1 KGHSH, CDR2 LQKENI. The V gene end was trimmed by 3 bases and the J gene end by 1 base; junction bases not matched to a gene: 7. Here the CDR3 DNA reads TGTGCCAGCTCACCCGGGACAGGGGGGAACTTTAACTATGGCTACACCTTC. It is translated as CASSPGTGGNFNYGYTF.

The V call is TRBV10-3, the J call TRBJ2-2; TRBD2 matches at 7 bases. Per the germline V gene, CDR1 is ENHRY and CDR2 is SYGVKD. The CDR3 is 16 residues long. The junction had 10 bases not matched to a gene; V was cut back by 4 bases and J by 5 bases. As DNA, the CDR3 is TGTGCCATCAGTGGCCAGGGACTATCGGGTACCGGGGAGCTGTTTTTT. Translation gives CAISGQGLSGTGELFF.

The chain is built from TRBV9 and TRBJ2-5, with TRBD2 identical over 8 bases. With 4 bases clipped from V and 5 bases from J, the junction kept 4 bases outside the gene matches. Germline loops: CDR1 SGDLS, CDR2 YYNGEE. The CDR3 contains 13 residues. The CDR3 spells CASSPRLAETQYF. The CDR3 nucleotides read TGTGCCAGCAGCCCAAGACTAGCGGAGACCCAGTACTTC.